A selection of T cell receptor beta chains follows, all from one sample in a study of early T cells in non-severe SARS-CoV-2 infection. From the 5' RACE reads, TCRdb called clonotypes with MiXCR, one entry per CDR3 protein. Here the sample spans 40,000 to 55,000 distinct CDR3 sequences, under 4.5% being singletons. Sequences were obtained from whole blood. The receptor source for this set is an adult who was a healthcare worker with PCR-confirmed SARS-CoV-2 infection or an uninfected control (not recorded which). Each CDR3 is given with its conserved first and last residue. The D gene is left open where the match is weak.

>TRBV3-1|TRBJ1-2|-
CASSQDGQGGYTF
>TRBV24-1|TRBJ2-5|TRBD2
CATSPAGGQETQYF
>TRBV12-3/TRBV12-4|TRBJ2-5|-
CASSLGGIGAQYF
>TRBV12-3/TRBV12-4|TRBJ2-5|TRBD1
CASRQQGDQTQYF
>TRBV7-7|TRBJ2-5|-
CASSLGQSQETQYF
>TRBV10-3|TRBJ2-5|-
CAIKSDGKGGGETQYF
>TRBV19|TRBJ2-3|TRBD1
CASMRRGSDTQYF
>TRBV11-3|TRBJ2-2|-
CASSPASWGANTGELFF
>TRBV7-6|TRBJ2-2|-
CASSFGGLSTGELFF
>TRBV7-3|TRBJ2-7|-
CASAGTGAGEQYF
>TRBV19|TRBJ1-1|-
CASGWGSTDTEAFF
>TRBV29-1|TRBJ2-6|TRBD1
CSVTTGSGANVLTF
>TRBV4-1|TRBJ2-7|TRBD1
CASSYTGEASYEQYF
>TRBV20-1|TRBJ1-5|-
CSARNSPNQPQHF
>TRBV7-9|TRBJ1-3|-
CASSLGTVAGNTIYF
>TRBV10-3|TRBJ2-1|TRBD2
CAISEPLGGGAGANNEQFF
>TRBV2|TRBJ1-1|TRBD1
CASSGGQRNTEAFF
>TRBV7-9|TRBJ1-5|-
CASGRDNQPQHF
>TRBV30|TRBJ1-2|TRBD1
CAWSMTGNFLTF
>TRBV7-8|TRBJ1-2|TRBD1
CASSLNMGQPGHGYTF
>TRBV5-5|TRBJ1-6|-
CASSLDWQGNSPLHF
>TRBV11-2|TRBJ1-1|TRBD1
CASSFVAGGTEAFF
>TRBV29-1|TRBJ2-3|-
CSVDWSGADTQYF
>TRBV7-9|TRBJ2-1|TRBD2
CASSLGLAGPSYNEQFF